This TCR beta chain was found in a study of T cell repertoires in cytomegalovirus infection. The sample holds a few counts of this clonotype. Antigen specificity is unknown. TCRdb re-called the reads with MiXCR, one entry per CDR3 protein. Of 250,000 to 300,000 distinct CDR3 sequences in the sample, 22% were seen once. Deletions cut 6 bases from V and 2 bases from J, with 11 bases between. Per the germline V gene, CDR1 is SSHAT and CDR2 is FNYEAQ (reference sequence). This CDR3 region has 13 residues. The clonotype comes from a human donor in good health (CMV status not recorded). Some clones in this sample may be carry-over from other donors' samples. V gene TRBV7-7 combines with J gene TRBJ2-7; a weak D match, TRBD1 (5 bases). This specimen was cultured PBMCs, taken from culture after CMV antigen stimulation. The CDR3 DNA reads TGTGCCAGCAGGAAACAGGAAGCCTACGAGCAGTACTTC. The encoded protein is CASRKQEAYEQYF. Looking up the rest from reference TRBV7-7 and TRBJ2-7 gives the full variable domain: GAGVSQSPRYKVTKRGQDVTLRCDPISSHATLYWYQQALGQGPEFLTYFNYEAQPDKSGLPSDRFSAERPEGSISTLTIQRTEQRDSAMYRCASRKQEAYEQYFGPGTRLTVT.